The 30 T cell receptor beta chains given below trace back to one sample, sequenced in a study of T cells in Graves' hyperthyroidism and ophthalmopathy. TCR beta CDR3 sequences were amplified from RNA transcripts. TCR CDR3 regions were first amplified by RT-PCR with HTBI primers. TCRdb itself ran the multiplex PCR reads through MiXCR, one entry per CDR3 protein. The sample gives about 350,000 distinct CDR3 sequences, around 18% of which show up once; less than 20% is in the top ten. Sequencing was carried out using blood. These receptors originate from a woman aged 40 to 50 with Graves' ophthalmopathy.

This clonotype was counted many times. The chain couples TRBV12-3 or TRBV12-4 to TRBJ2-5, with D perhaps TRBD2 (5 bases). Trimming left V 5 bases short and J 5 bases short, with 15 bases between. This CDR3 region has 14 residues. CDR3 region: CASSPWVGGETQYF. CDR3 in DNA: TGTGCCAGCAGTCCCTGGGTCGGCGGGGAGACCCAGTACTTC.

This clonotype was detected a few times. The gene calls are TRBV30 and TRBJ1-1, with 7 bases lining up with TRBD1. Germline lookup yields CDR1 GTSNPN and CDR2 SVGIG (reference sequence). This CDR3 contains 14 residues. The J segment lost 4 bases and the V segment lost 3 bases, leaving 8 bases of the junction unmatched. For the CDR3, the DNA is TGTGCCTGGAGGCTGACAGGGAGGGGCACTGAAGCTTTCTTT. This sequence encodes CAWRLTGRGTEAFF.

Ten or more counts support this clonotype. The rearrangement links TRBV29-1 to TRBJ1-5, with 7 positions matching TRBD1. Germline CDR1 SQVTM, CDR2 ANQGSEA. After removal of 4 bases from V and 3 bases from J, the junction contained 3 bases not matched to a gene. This CDR3 is built from 13 residues. In DNA form, the CDR3 reads TGCAGCGTTGGGGACAGAATCAATCAGCCCCAGCATTTT. Protein: CSVGDRINQPQHF.

This clonotype has only a few counts. V usage is TRBV5-4 and J usage is TRBJ2-5, with a weak D call TRBD1 (6 bases). From germline, CDR1 is SGHNT and CDR2 YYREEE (reference sequence). CDR3 size: 18 residues. V was cut by 2 bases and J by 4 bases, with 24 bases left in between. The CDR3 here is CASSLNLRPGQQGETQYF. The DNA for the CDR3 is TGTGCCAGCAGCTTAAACCTTCGACCGGGACAACAGGGAGAGACCCAGTACTTC.

The chain uses TRBV6-1 and TRBJ2-7, with 8 bases fitting TRBD2. V dropped 5 bases and J dropped 4; count of bases not matched to a gene: 7. CDR1 and CDR2 (germline): MNHNS, SASEGT. The CDR3 has 14 amino acids. CDR3 bases: TGTGCCAGCAGTCGGGCGCGGGGGGATTACGAGCAGTACTTC. Protein product: CASSRARGDYEQYF.

The chain combines TRBV20-1 with TRBJ2-5; 8 bases align to TRBD1. The CDR3 consists of 13 residues. Trimming removed 3 bases from V and 4 bases from J; junction bases left unmatched: 4. The V gene's germline CDR1 is DFQATT and CDR2 SNEGSKA (reference sequence). CDR3: CSASPGTGETQYF. The CDR3 DNA reads as TGCAGTGCTAGTCCCGGGACAGGAGAGACCCAGTACTTC.

Ten or more counts support this clonotype. The rearrangement links TRBV6-1 to TRBJ2-2; TRBD1 might be the D (5 bases). V was pared by 4 bases and J by 5 bases, with 17 bases between. Per the germline V gene, CDR1 is MNHNS and CDR2 is SASEGT. CDR3 length: 16 residues. In DNA, the CDR3 is TGTGCCAGCAGTGTATCCCGGCAGGGTGGGACCGGGGAGCTGTTTTTT. Amino acid sequence: CASSVSRQGGTGELFF.

This clonotype was seen many times. The chain recombines TRBV5-1 with TRBJ2-7; unclear D gene. The germline V gene has CDR1 SGHRS and CDR2 YFSETQ. The CDR3 extends over 14 amino acids. V was clipped by 4 bases and J by 2 bases, with 13 bases between them. The CDR3 spells CASSIGPTTYEQYF. The CDR3 DNA is TGCGCCAGCAGCATCGGGCCGACAACCTACGAGCAGTACTTC. Supplemented by reference TRBV5-1 and TRBJ2-7, the full variable domain reads KAGVTQTPRYLIKTRGQQVTLSCSPISGHRSVSWYQQTPGQGLQFLFEYFSETQRNKGNFPGRFSGRQFSNSRSEMNVSTLELGDSALYLCASSIGPTTYEQYFGPGTRLTVT.

This clonotype was seen many times. CDR3 sequence: CASSLASGGGYEQYF. The CDR3 region has the DNA TGTGCCAGCAGCTTAGCGAGCGGCGGAGGCTACGAGCAGTACTTC. The rearrangement links TRBV7-9 to TRBJ2-7; TRBD2 might be the D (5 bases). The CDR3 is 15 residues long. Looked up from germline, CDR1 is SEHNR and CDR2 is FQNEAQ (reference sequence). Trimming stripped 0 bases from V and 3 bases from J, with 12 bases between.

With regard to this clonotype: A read error may be the cause here, since a much bigger clone is one base away. The chain joins TRBV6-5 to TRBJ2-2; possibly TRBD2 for D (5 bases). CDR1 is MNHEY and CDR2 is SVGAGI in the germline V gene. The CDR3 has 14 residues. The CDR3 sequence: CASSYRELSGELSF. CDR3 DNA sequence: TGTGCCAGCAGTTACAGGGAATTGTCCGGGGAGCTGTCTTTT.

Comment on this clonotype: An end of the junction differs from the germline gene, which may be a read error. The V call is TRBV7-2, the J call TRBJ2-7, with 8 nucleotides matching TRBD2. Germline CDR1 reads SGHTA; CDR2 reads FQGNSA. There are 15 residues in the CDR3. The CDR3 nucleotides are TGCGCCAGCAGCCAAACCGGGACTAGTTACGACGAGCAGTACTTC. Translating gives CASSQTGTSYDEQYF.

The table lists this clonotype with many counts. The J gene is TRBJ1-5, the V gene TRBV6-2 or TRBV6-3; D is undetermined. Trimming took 5 bases from V and 5 from J, leaving 7 bases between them. The CDR3 covers 12 residues. In germline, CDR1 is MNHEY, CDR2 SVGEGT. In nucleotides, the CDR3 is TGTGCCAGCAGTCATCAACATCAGCCCCAGCATTTT. It translates to CASSHQHQPQHF.

This clonotype was seen repeatedly, ten times or more. The chain uses TRBV20-1 and TRBJ2-5; D is unresolved. Trimming cost V 0 bases and J 5 bases, with 13 bases left between them. The germline CDR1 and CDR2 sequences are DFQATT and SNEGSKA (reference sequence). This CDR3 comprises 14 residues. CDR3 sequence reads: CSARDLGPWETQYF. DNA for the CDR3: TGCAGTGCTAGAGATTTGGGTCCCTGGGAGACCCAGTACTTC.

The rearrangement joins TRBV15 to TRBJ2-7; TRBD1 is a possible D gene (6 bases). Trimming removed 1 base at V and 0 bases at J, with 10 bases between. This CDR3 has 15 residues. Germline V gene lookup returns CDR1 LNHNV and CDR2 YYDKDF (reference sequence). The CDR3 spells CATSRAAGASYEQYF. In DNA form, the CDR3 reads TGTGCCACCAGCAGAGCGGCAGGGGCCTCCTACGAGCAGTACTTC.

This clonotype has ten or more counts. An end of the junction differs from the germline gene, which may be a read error. V gene TRBV28 combines with J gene TRBJ2-7, with TRBD2 as a possible D gene (6 bases). The CDR3 consists of 16 residues. The V gene's germline CDR1 is MDHEN and CDR2 SYDVKM. The CDR3: CTSSRTPGLQAYEQYF. DNA of the CDR3: TGTACCAGCAGTCGAACCCCGGGACTCCAAGCCTACGAGCAGTACTTC.

This chain links TRBV12-3 or TRBV12-4 with TRBJ1-2; 8 bases fit TRBD1. Trimming at V came to 7 bases and at J to 8 bases, leaving 9 bases not matched to a gene. The CDR3 runs 13 residues. In nucleotides, the CDR3 is TGTGCCAGCAACCTCGGACAGGGTAACGGCTACACCTTC. Translation gives CASNLGQGNGYTF.

This clonotype has at least ten counts. This chain connects TRBV12-3 or TRBV12-4 to TRBJ1-1, with D maybe TRBD1 (5 bases). The CDR3 length is 16 residues. V was cut by 6 bases and J by 1 base, with 18 bases left in between. CDR3 nucleotide sequence: TGTGCCAGCAGGCGTAACACCGGGACGTCGAACACTGAAGCTTTCTTT. Translating gives CASRRNTGTSNTEAFF.

The chain employs TRBV28 and TRBJ1-3, with D perhaps matching TRBD1 (5 bases). Germline values: CDR1 MDHEN, CDR2 SYDVKM. Trimming removed 3 bases at V and 2 bases at J, with 8 bases between. CDR3 size: 14 residues. CDR3 sequence: CASSLSGPGNTIYF. CDR3 in DNA: TGTGCCAGCAGTTTGTCAGGGCCTGGAAACACCATATATTTT.

This clonotype was recorded many times. The rearrangement uses TRBV30 and TRBJ1-2; TRBD1 is a possible D gene (5 bases). Germline assignment: CDR1 GTSNPN and CDR2 SVGIG (reference sequence). This CDR3 spans 13 amino acids. Trimming left V 4 bases short and J 5 bases short, with 14 bases between. The CDR3 sequence: CAWTPSTEYGYTF. CDR3 sequence (DNA): TGTGCCTGGACTCCGTCGACAGAGTATGGCTACACCTTC.

The sample holds a few counts of this clonotype. This chain joins TRBV11-2 and TRBJ2-7; 12 bases fit TRBD2. Unmatched junction bases numbered 4, after V lost 3 bases and J lost 4 bases. The length of the CDR3 is 15 residues. Per the germline V gene, CDR1 is SGHAT and CDR2 is FQNNGV. In DNA form, the CDR3 reads TGTGCCAGCAGCTTGACTAGCGGGAGTATGTACGAGCAGTACTTC. This encodes CASSLTSGSMYEQYF.

In the case of this clonotype: One end of the junction fails to match germline, which may point to a read error. In DNA form, the CDR3 reads TGTGCCAGCAGTGCGGCACCCCAGAACACTGAAGCTTCCTTT. It is translated as CASSAAPQNTEASF. This chain joins TRBV12-3 or TRBV12-4 and TRBJ1-1; no clear D. CDR3 length: 14 residues.

About this clonotype itself: The final CDR3 position lacks the conserved phenylalanine or tryptophan, pointing to a likely read error. V and J are TRBV11-2 and TRBJ1-5; TRBD1 matches 8 bases. CDR3 length: 16 amino acids. Germline lookup yields CDR1 SGHAT and CDR2 FQNNGV. Losses at the gene ends were 1 base for V and 3 bases for J; bases not matched to a gene: 5. CDR3 coding DNA: TGTGCCAGCAGCTTAGGGGGACAGGTCCACAATCAGCCCCAGCATTTA. Protein: CASSLGGQVHNQPQHL.

The table lists this clonotype with many counts. The CDR3 is CASSQGTRSSGYTF. CDR3 sequence (DNA): TGTGCCAGCAGTCAAGGGACACGGAGTTCGGGCTACACCTTC. V gene TRBV28 combines with J gene TRBJ1-2; D may be TRBD1 (6 bases). There are 14 residues in the CDR3. The germline gives CDR1 MDHEN, CDR2 SYDVKM. The germline V and J ends were trimmed by 5 bases and 8 bases, with 18 bases remaining between them.

This clonotype was detected ten times or more. The chain links TRBV28 to TRBJ2-7; D is undetermined. CDR1 MDHEN and CDR2 SYDVKM come from the germline V gene. V lost 3 bases to trimming and J lost 4 bases, with 19 bases between them. The CDR3 has 16 amino acids. Written as DNA, the CDR3 is TGTGCCAGCAGTTTCTCTTTCTTTGGGTCTCCTTACGAGCAGTACTTC. Residues: CASSFSFFGSPYEQYF.

This clonotype was counted many times. V usage is TRBV5-5 and J usage is TRBJ1-1; D gene ambiguous. The CDR3 sequence is 13 residues long. Trimming cost V 2 bases and J 0 bases, with 5 bases left between them. Germline values: CDR1 SGHKS, CDR2 YYEKEE (reference sequence). The CDR3 here is CASSFQVNTEAFF. As DNA, the CDR3 is TGTGCCAGCAGCTTTCAGGTGAACACTGAAGCTTTCTTT. Variable domain in full (rest from reference TRBV5-5 and TRBJ1-1): DAGVTQSPTHLIKTRGQQVTLRCSPISGHKSVSWYQQVLGQGPQFIFQYYEKEERGRGNFPDRFSARQFPNYSSELNVNALLLGDSALYLCASSFQVNTEAFFGQGTRLTVV.

As regards this clonotype: Just one base apart from a much larger clone, this may be a read error. Given the absence of the conserved phenylalanine or tryptophan at the CDR3 end, a read error is likely. The chain's CDR3 is CASSLIPVSGNTIYI. CDR3 bases: TGTGCCAGCAGTTTAATTCCGGTATCTGGAAACACCATATATATT. The chain couples TRBV28 to TRBJ1-3; no firm D call. The CDR3 is 15 amino acids. Trimming pared 2 bases from V and 1 base from J, leaving 9 bases between. Germline assignment: CDR1 MDHEN and CDR2 SYDVKM.

Of note for this clonotype: This may arise from a read error, as a much more abundant clone is one base away. The final CDR3 position lacks the conserved phenylalanine or tryptophan, pointing to a likely read error. The DNA of the CDR3 is TGTGCCAGTAGCTTTCGGCTGGAAGATACGCAGTATTCT. This gives the protein CASSFRLEDTQYS. This chain links TRBV19 with TRBJ2-3; D unclear. This CDR3 region has 13 residues. Germline V gene lookup returns CDR1 LNHDA and CDR2 SQIVND (reference sequence). The germline V and J ends were trimmed by 6 bases and 5 bases, with 12 bases remaining between them.

This clonotype has a count of ten or more. The rearrangement uses TRBV12-3 or TRBV12-4 and TRBJ1-3; perhaps TRBD1 as D (6 bases). CDR3 size: 15 residues. V was trimmed by 1 base and J by 2 bases, leaving 9 bases between them. CDR3 coding DNA: TGTGCCAGCAGTTTAGGTGCAGGGGCTGGAAACACCATATATTTT. Translating gives CASSLGAGAGNTIYF.

The rearrangement uses TRBV5-1 and TRBJ2-3; possibly TRBD1 for D (6 bases). Trimming took 0 bases from V and 4 from J, leaving 21 bases between them. The germline CDR1 and CDR2 sequences are SGHRS and YFSETQ. This CDR3 spans 18 amino acids. CDR3 loop: CASSLGVANRASSDTQYF. In nucleotides, the CDR3 is TGCGCCAGCAGCTTGGGGGTCGCGAACAGGGCTAGCTCAGATACGCAGTATTTT. Together with reference TRBV5-1 and TRBJ2-3, the CDR3 gives the full variable domain: KAGVTQTPRYLIKTRGQQVTLSCSPISGHRSVSWYQQTPGQGLQFLFEYFSETQRNKGNFPGRFSGRQFSNSRSEMNVSTLELGDSALYLCASSLGVANRASSDTQYFGPGTRLTVL.

The CDR3 DNA follows: TGTGCCAGCAGTTATCGAGGGTCGGAACTGTTTTTT. Residues: CASSYRGSELFF. This rearrangement joins TRBV6-5 to TRBJ1-4; D call uncertain. Deletions cut 3 bases from V and 12 bases from J, with 11 bases between. CDR1 MNHEY and CDR2 SVGAGI come from the germline V gene. The CDR3 sequence is 12 residues long.